Sequencing of this T cell receptor beta chain was carried out in a study of blood T cell repertoires in COVID-19. Study-level background: Both acute and convalescent COVID-19 samples were obtained from the United States, Italy and Spain. Sources were T cells, B-cell-depleted T cells, or PBMCs; the material itself was cDNA or gDNA.

Trimming cost V 7 bases and J 7 bases, with 16 bases left between them. The CDR3 consists of 12 residues. In germline, CDR1 is SQVTM, CDR2 ANQGSEA. Enrolled through a virtual design, the participants were between roughly 18 and 90 years of age and came from 24 US areas. Assay used: immunoSEQ multiplex PCR; TCRdb lists only in-frame clones, some missing. The table records about 160,000 clones, approximately 90% of them present only once. V and J are TRBV29-1 and TRBJ1-2, with D tentatively TRBD1 (6 bases). The sequenced material came from PBMCs or T cells enriched from blood (not recorded which). The TCR comes from a woman aged 45-65 years who had recovered from COVID-19. The CDR3 region has the DNA TGCAGCGCCCGTACAGGGATGGGTGGCTACACCTTC. This translates into CSARTGMGGYTF.